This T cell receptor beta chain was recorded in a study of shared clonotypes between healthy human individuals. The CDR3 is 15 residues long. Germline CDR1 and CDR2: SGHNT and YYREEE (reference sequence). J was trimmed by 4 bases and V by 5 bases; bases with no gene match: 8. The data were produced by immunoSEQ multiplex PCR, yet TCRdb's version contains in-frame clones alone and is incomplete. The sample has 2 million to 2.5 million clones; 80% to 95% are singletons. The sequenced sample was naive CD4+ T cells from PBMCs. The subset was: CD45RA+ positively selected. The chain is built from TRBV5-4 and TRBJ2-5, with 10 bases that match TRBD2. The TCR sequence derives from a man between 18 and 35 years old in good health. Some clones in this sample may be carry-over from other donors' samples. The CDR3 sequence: CASSPSGSFGETQYF. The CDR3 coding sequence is TGTGCCAGCAGTCCTAGCGGGAGTTTTGGAGAGACCCAGTACTTC.